These 18 T cell receptor beta chains were all obtained from the same sample, sequenced in a study of PD-1 blockade in classical Hodgkin lymphoma. The time point here: cycle 4 day 1 (C4D1), after less than seven weeks of nivolumab. All patients relapsed after autologous stem cell transplantation, and brentuximab vedotin exposure varied. It was by magnetic negative selection that CD4+ T cells were purified from thawed PBMCs. TCRdb keeps only in-frame clones here, not all; method: immunoSEQ multiplex PCR. This table has 25,000 to 35,000 clones, roughly 80% appearing once. Material: CD4+ T cells from blood, obtained before the fourth cycle of nivolumab. These receptors all stem from a human donor with classical Hodgkin lymphoma.

The chain has TRBV20-1 and TRBJ2-7, with a tentative D call TRBD2 (7 bases). This CDR3 has 11 residues. CDR1 and CDR2 (germline): DFQATT, SNEGSKA (reference sequence). Trimming took off 5 bases at V and 5 bases at J, with 10 bases between the two ends. CDR3 bases: TGCAGTGCTCCGGGGGGCAACGAGCAGTACTTC. It yields the protein CSAPGGNEQYF.

The chain is built from TRBV7-6 and TRBJ2-5; TRBD1 agrees at 8 bases. From germline, CDR1 is SGHVS and CDR2 FNYEAQ. Losses at the gene ends were 5 bases for V and 6 bases for J; bases not matched to a gene: 8. The CDR3 is 14 residues long. The CDR3 region is CASSHGQGVKTQYF. The DNA for the CDR3 is TGTGCCAGCAGCCACGGACAGGGTGTAAAGACCCAGTACTTC.

The CDR3 spells CASSSPRDTTDTQYF. CDR3 in DNA: TGTGCCAGCAGCTCACCGCGGGACACCACAGATACGCAGTATTTT. The chain recombines TRBV11-2 with TRBJ2-3; D might be TRBD1 or TRBD2, each matching 6 bases. Germline V CDR1 and CDR2: SGHAT, FQNNGV. The CDR3 totals 15 residues. The V end lost 4 bases, the J end lost 2 bases, and 13 bases lay between the germline ends. Based on the CDR3 plus reference TRBV11-2 and TRBJ2-3, the full variable domain is EAGVAQSPRYKIIEKRQSVAFWCNPISGHATLYWYQQILGQGPKLLIQFQNNGVVDDSQLPKDRFSAERLKGVDSTLKIQPAKLEDSAVYLCASSSPRDTTDTQYFGPGTRLTVL.

The rearrangement uses TRBV5-1 and TRBJ1-4, with a tentative D call TRBD1 (5 bases). Germline CDR1 SGHRS, CDR2 YFSETQ. The CDR3 has 14 amino acids. The V end was cut by 3 bases, the J end by 6 bases, with 12 bases between. In DNA, the CDR3 is TGCGCCAGCAGCTCGAGACTGGGGGATGAAAAACTGTTTTTT. Its translation: CASSSRLGDEKLFF. Together with reference TRBV5-1 and TRBJ1-4, the CDR3 gives the full variable domain: KAGVTQTPRYLIKTRGQQVTLSCSPISGHRSVSWYQQTPGQGLQFLFEYFSETQRNKGNFPGRFSGRQFSNSRSEMNVSTLELGDSALYLCASSSRLGDEKLFFGSGTQLSVL.

The chain employs TRBV9 and TRBJ1-6, with 7 bases matching TRBD1. This CDR3 has 16 residues. Germline V gives CDR1 SGDLS, CDR2 YYNGEE. J gave up 3 bases and V 0 bases, and 3 bases lay outside the gene matches. The CDR3 region is CASSVGDRDYNSPLHF. CDR3 sequence (DNA): TGTGCCAGCAGCGTAGGGGACAGAGACTATAATTCACCCCTCCACTTT.

The V call is TRBV5-1, the J call TRBJ2-2; D could derive from TRBD1 or TRBD2 (5 bases each). The germline CDR1 and CDR2 sequences are SGHRS and YFSETQ. Trimming took 1 base from V and 5 from J, leaving 12 bases between them. The CDR3 is 15 residues long. CDR3 coding DNA: TGCGCCAGCAGCTTGTCCGGGACCCTAACCGGGGAGCTGTTTTTT. Amino acid sequence: CASSLSGTLTGELFF.

The chain links TRBV5-1 to TRBJ2-3; no definite D call. Trimming shortened V by 4 bases and J by 5 bases, and 11 bases separated the two germline ends. The CDR3 loop spans 13 amino acids. CDR1 and CDR2 from the germline V gene are SGHRS and YFSETQ. The CDR3 bases are TGCGCCAGCAGCGAAAGACCGGGAGATACGCAGTATTTT. As protein: CASSERPGDTQYF.

DNA for the CDR3: TGTGCCAGCTCACCAACAGGGTTTACAGATACGCAGTATTTT. Translation: CASSPTGFTDTQYF. The chain employs TRBV18 and TRBJ2-3; possibly TRBD1 for D (6 bases). This CDR3 spans 14 amino acids. V gave up 2 bases and J gave up 3 bases, with 9 bases separating them. Germline-derived CDR1 and CDR2 are KGHSH and LQKENI.

The chain has TRBV6-5 and TRBJ1-2, with D unclear. Trimming pared 6 bases from V and 4 bases from J, leaving 18 bases between. Germline V CDR1 and CDR2: MNHEY, SVGAGI. The CDR3 loop spans 15 amino acids. The CDR3 is CASRSRGGMVYGYTF. CDR3 DNA sequence: TGTGCCAGCAGGTCGCGGGGTGGAATGGTCTATGGCTACACCTTC.

This clone came up a few times. CDR3 bases: TGTGCCAGCAGCCCCAAAGTGGGTACTATAGCGCTTGCCCCCCGCGAGCAGTACTTC. Protein product: CASSPKVGTIALAPREQYF. The genes are TRBV7-2 and TRBJ2-7; TRBD2 is a possible D gene (5 bases). V lost 5 bases to trimming and J lost 6 bases, with 32 bases between them. Germline values: CDR1 SGHTA, CDR2 FQGNSA. The CDR3 contains 19 residues.

This chain connects TRBV6-5 to TRBJ1-1, with D possibly being TRBD1 (5 bases). The length of the CDR3 is 15 residues. Trimming stripped 2 bases from V and 5 bases from J, with 15 bases between. Germline lookup yields CDR1 MNHEY and CDR2 SVGAGI. Here the CDR3 reads CASSYTPTATTEAFF. The CDR3 DNA follows: TGTGCCAGCAGTTACACTCCGACAGCTACGACTGAAGCTTTCTTT.

This rearrangement joins TRBV7-6 to TRBJ2-3, with a possible D match to TRBD2 (6 bases). CDR3 length: 15 amino acids. V dropped 5 bases and J dropped 1 base, with 13 bases sitting between them. CDR1 and CDR2 from the germline V gene are SGHVS and FNYEAQ. The CDR3 nucleotides are TGTGCCAGCAGCCTCCGCCGCGGGGGCACAGATACGCAGTATTTT. Encoded protein: CASSLRRGGTDTQYF.

This clone was recorded once. J is TRBJ2-3 and V is TRBV28, with TRBD1 as a possible D gene (6 bases). This CDR3 has 15 amino acids. CDR1 and CDR2 (germline): MDHEN, SYDVKM. Trimming left V 4 bases short and J 4 bases short, with 15 bases between. The DNA of the CDR3 is TGTGCCAGCAGTTGGGAAACAGGACAGTCAGATACGCAGTATTTT. Translation gives CASSWETGQSDTQYF.

The V call is TRBV11-3, the J call TRBJ2-3, with TRBD2 matching over 11 bases. The CDR3 totals 16 residues. The germline gives CDR1 SGHNT, CDR2 YENEEA. V lost 10 bases and J lost 4; bases outside the gene matches: 13. The CDR3 loop is CATRELAGDRADTQYF. CDR3 coding DNA: TGTGCCACAAGGGAACTAGCGGGGGATCGGGCAGATACGCAGTATTTT.

This clone has only a few counts. The chain combines TRBV5-1 with TRBJ1-3, with a possible D match to TRBD1 (5 bases). There are 16 residues in the CDR3. CDR1 is SGHRS, CDR2 YFSETQ, per germline. The V and J ends lost 0 bases and 2 bases respectively, with 12 bases between them. The CDR3 is CASSLGDASTGNTIYF. CDR3 DNA sequence: TGCGCCAGCAGCTTGGGGGACGCATCCACTGGAAACACCATATATTTT.

This clone has more than one count but fewer than ten. V is TRBV28 and J is TRBJ1-2; 8 bases line up with TRBD1. The CDR3 is 13 residues long. V shed 10 bases and J 4 bases; nucleotides not matched to a gene: 8. Germline CDR1 and CDR2: MDHEN and SYDVKM. The CDR3 is CATPDREAYGYTF. In DNA form, the CDR3 reads TGTGCCACGCCGGACAGGGAGGCCTATGGCTACACCTTC.

V gene TRBV6-4 combines with J gene TRBJ1-6; no reliable D call. Trimming removed 0 bases at V and 10 bases at J, with 16 bases between. CDR3 length: 16 amino acids. Germline CDR1 MRHNA, CDR2 SNTAGT. CDR3 in DNA: TGTGCCAGCAGTGACTCTACCCGTATGCTGGGCTCACCCCTCCACTTT. It yields the protein CASSDSTRMLGSPLHF.

The chain uses TRBV10-3 and TRBJ2-7; D is tentatively TRBD1 or TRBD2 (6 bases each). Looked up from germline, CDR1 is ENHRY and CDR2 is SYGVKD. V shed 3 bases and J shed 0 bases, with 15 bases lying between them. The length of the CDR3 is 16 residues. This chain's CDR3 is CAISEWGAQSSYEQYF. Written as DNA, the CDR3 is TGTGCCATCAGTGAATGGGGGGCCCAGAGCTCCTACGAGCAGTACTTC.